The 16 T cell receptor beta chains below all came from one sample that was sequenced in a study of blood T cells in healthy people across ages. It was with a sample-barcoded 5' primer and a J-beta primer mix that a second PCR of roughly 7 to 12 cycles was run. MiXCR was run by TCRdb on the 5' RACE reads, yielding one entry per CDR3 protein. This sample has 450,000 to 700,000 distinct CDR3 sequences, with 27% found just once. The sample was blood. The receptors stem from a woman in her 70s in good health.

The V and J genes are TRBV3-1 and TRBJ1-2, with D hard to call. This CDR3 is 14 amino acids long. The ends were cut back, 0 bases at V and 7 bases at J, with 12 bases in the middle. CDR1 and CDR2 (germline): LGHDT, YNNKEL (reference sequence). CDR3 sequence (DNA): TGTGCCAGCAGCCAAGATGCAAGGGTTGGTGGCTACACCTTC. Amino acids: CASSQDARVGGYTF.

The chain combines TRBV5-1 with TRBJ1-1; D is uncertain. The CDR3 is made up of 15 amino acids. The V gene's germline CDR1 is SGHRS and CDR2 YFSETQ. Trimming shortened V by 1 base and J by 0 bases, and 10 bases separated the two germline ends. The CDR3 region has the DNA TGCGCCAGCAGCTTGTTAGCAGGAGTGAACACTGAAGCTTTCTTT. Translation gives CASSLLAGVNTEAFF.

A few counts support this clonotype. The chain links TRBV7-2 to TRBJ2-2; perhaps TRBD2 as D (5 bases). The CDR3 extends over 15 amino acids. Germline V gene data show CDR1 as SGHTA and CDR2 as FQGNSA. The ends were cut back, 3 bases at V and 5 bases at J, with 13 bases in the middle. CDR3 protein: CASSFSGLGTGELFF. CDR3 coding DNA: TGTGCCAGCAGCTTCAGCGGTCTGGGGACCGGGGAGCTGTTTTTT.

The gene calls are TRBV7-9 and TRBJ2-7; D call uncertain. The length of the CDR3 is 14 residues. CDR1 is SEHNR, CDR2 FQNEAQ, per germline (reference sequence). Trimming left V 5 bases short and J 3 bases short, with 14 bases between. CDR3 sequence (DNA): TGTGCCAGCAGCCCGGGCATCCCAGACTACGAGCAGTACTTC. Its protein is CASSPGIPDYEQYF.

The rearrangement uses TRBV6-5 and TRBJ2-4, with D possibly matching TRBD1 (6 bases). V lost 5 bases to trimming and J lost 6 bases, with 14 bases between them. Germline loops: CDR1 MNHEY, CDR2 SVGAGI. The CDR3 spans 14 residues. The CDR3 loop reads CASSRTASGNIQYF. CDR3 in DNA: TGTGCCAGCAGTCGGACAGCCAGCGGAAACATTCAGTACTTC.

In this sample, this clonotype turned up many times. The chain has TRBV3-1 and TRBJ2-2; D gene uncertain. CDR3 length: 15 amino acids. Germline V CDR1 and CDR2: LGHDT, YNNKEL (reference sequence). V lost 1 base and J lost 5, with 11 bases in between. Written as DNA, the CDR3 is TGTGCCAGCAGCCAAGTTATGTTCGGGACCGGGGAGCTGTTTTTT. Its translation: CASSQVMFGTGELFF.

In this sample, this clonotype turned up once. The chain couples TRBV29-1 to TRBJ1-4; D is uncertain. V lost 4 bases and J 3 bases, leaving 3 bases between the germline ends. In germline, CDR1 is SQVTM, CDR2 ANQGSEA. The CDR3 contains 11 residues. In DNA, the CDR3 is TGCAGCGTTGTGGCTAATGAAAAACTGTTTTTT. Protein: CSVVANEKLFF. Supplemented by reference TRBV29-1 and TRBJ1-4, the full variable domain reads SAVISQKPSRDICQRGTSLTIQCQVDSQVTMMFWYRQQPGQSLTLIATANQGSEATYESGFVIDKFPISRPNLTFSTLTVSNMSPEDSSIYLCSVVANEKLFFGSGTQLSVL.

This clonotype was counted only a few times. This chain links TRBV7-9 with TRBJ2-5; the match to TRBD1 covers 7 bases. CDR1 is SEHNR and CDR2 is FQNEAQ in the germline V gene (reference sequence). Trimming cost V 7 bases and J 5 bases; bases outside gene matches: 10. The CDR3 spans 14 residues. DNA for the CDR3: TGTGCCAGCAACCCTTGGGGACAGCCGGAGACCCAGTACTTC. Its protein product is CASNPWGQPETQYF.

The gene calls are TRBV5-1 and TRBJ2-1, with D possibly matching TRBD1 (6 bases). TRBJ2-7 matches the DNA end more closely, so the J call is doubtful. There are 14 residues in the CDR3. Germline CDR1 and CDR2: SGHRS and YFSETQ. As DNA, the CDR3 is TGCGCCAGCAGCTTGGCCGATGGGGGCCGCGAGCAGTACTTC. Its protein product is CASSLADGGREQYF.

The chain uses TRBV7-9 and TRBJ1-1; a weak D match, TRBD1 (5 bases). The V end lost 4 bases, the J end lost 4 bases, and 10 bases lay between the germline ends. CDR3 size: 13 residues. Per the germline V gene, CDR1 is SEHNR and CDR2 is FQNEAQ (reference sequence). The CDR3 sequence: CASSWRQGTEAFF. CDR3 DNA: TGTGCCAGCAGCTGGAGGCAGGGCACTGAAGCTTTCTTT.

This clonotype showed up just a few times. The genes are TRBV7-2 and TRBJ2-7; the D gene could be TRBD1 or TRBD2 (5 bases each). Per germline, CDR1 SGHTA and CDR2 FQGNSA. The CDR3 runs to 15 residues. V lost 1 base to trimming and J lost 9 bases, with 19 bases between them. The CDR3 protein is CASSLVGELAEGQYF. CDR3 bases: TGTGCCAGCAGCTTAGTAGGGGAGTTGGCTGAGGGGCAGTACTTC.

This chain uses TRBV20-1 with TRBJ2-4; D is possibly TRBD2 (7 bases). Trimming took off 4 bases at V and 0 bases at J, with 22 bases between the two ends. The CDR3 length is 18 residues. Germline V gene lookup returns CDR1 DFQATT and CDR2 SNEGSKA (reference sequence). The CDR3 loop reads CSATRGRGGDIAKNIQYF. For the CDR3, the DNA is TGCAGTGCTACCCGGGGCAGGGGAGGGGATATAGCCAAAAACATTCAGTACTTC.

This clonotype occurred a few times. This chain uses TRBV6-2 or TRBV6-3 with TRBJ2-2; D is possibly TRBD1 (6 bases). CDR1 and CDR2 (germline): MNHEY, SVGEGT. V lost 6 bases to trimming and J lost 5 bases, with 16 bases between them. The CDR3 loop spans 15 amino acids. CDR3 amino acids: CASRQGLGLTGELFF. CDR3 DNA: TGTGCCAGCAGACAGGGCTTAGGTTTGACCGGGGAGCTGTTTTTT.

About this clonotype: One end of the junction does not line up with germline, which may come from a read error. The rearrangement links TRBV7-2 to TRBJ2-5; 12 nucleotides line up with TRBD1. Per the germline V gene, CDR1 is SGHTA and CDR2 is FQGNSA. This CDR3 comprises 14 residues. Here the CDR3 DNA reads TGTGCCAGCAGCTGGGACAGGGGGCGGTACGAGCAGTGCTTC. Translation gives CASSWDRGRYEQCF.

This clonotype appeared a few times. One end of the junction is discordant with germline, which a read error may explain. The chain combines TRBV3-1 with TRBJ1-4; 8 bases are shared with TRBD1. The germline V gene encodes CDR1 LGHDT and CDR2 YNNKEL (reference sequence). This CDR3 has 14 amino acids. In nucleotides, the CDR3 is TGTGCCAGCAGCCAATGGACAGGGAATGGAAAACTGTTTTTT. This encodes CASSQWTGNGKLFF.

This chain links TRBV7-2 with TRBJ2-5; 7 nucleotides agree with TRBD2. Germline CDR1 SGHTA, CDR2 FQGNSA. The CDR3 length is 14 residues. With V trimmed by 5 bases and J by 3 bases, 6 bases remained unmatched. The DNA for the CDR3 is TGTGCCAGCAGCCCCCAGGCGGGGGAAGAGACCCAGTACTTC. Encoded protein: CASSPQAGEETQYF.